This is a list of T cell receptor beta chains from one sample in a study of PD-1 blockade in classical Hodgkin lymphoma. Profiled with immunoSEQ multiplex PCR; TCRdb holds only in-frame clones, not every one. The table shows fewer than 95,000 clones, with 75% to 85% occurring only once. The sequenced sample was peripheral blood mononuclear cells (PBMCs), obtained before the fourth cycle of nivolumab. All receptors derive from a human donor with classical Hodgkin lymphoma. Both conserved end residues are part of each CDR3.

TRBV7-3	TRBJ2-7	CASSLSGGAEQYF
TRBV10-3	TRBJ1-1	CATTGTENTEAFF
TRBV12-2	TRBJ2-1	CAPGWGSSLAGDPGSYNEQFF
TRBV7-9	TRBJ2-3	CASSLVQGLTDTQYF
TRBV7-2	TRBJ2-1	CASNPGLAAYNEQFF
TRBV27	TRBJ2-3	CASSFLDSYTDTQYF
TRBV5-4	TRBJ2-7	CASRQPGPTLYEQYF
TRBV7-3	TRBJ1-1	CASSLGQAGEAFF
TRBV7-2	TRBJ2-1	CASAFSTAGSYNEQFF
TRBV4-3	TRBJ2-7	CASSQDSQGAGEQYF
TRBV5-1	TRBJ2-7	CASSQRTSREQYF
TRBV10-3	TRBJ1-1	CAVQGFENTEAFF
TRBV7-2	TRBJ1-2	CASSFNSKGLGYGYTF
TRBV29-1	TRBJ2-2	CSVKNTGELFF
TRBV7-8	TRBJ1-1	CASSTPGTGVNTEAFF
TRBV28	TRBJ2-2	CASWDSFANTGELFF
TRBV5-1	TRBJ2-1	CASSLGTSGSSNEQFF
TRBV7-9	TRBJ1-1	CASSQLPGQGGPEAFF
TRBV2	TRBJ2-1	CASRKALSGTSYNEQFF
TRBV7-6	TRBJ2-2	CASSSDGRGTGELFF
TRBV30	TRBJ2-2	CASGAGVHTGELFF
TRBV29-1	TRBJ1-1	CSVTGTPNTEAFF
TRBV19	TRBJ2-3	CASLALGTDTQYF
TRBV5-1	TRBJ2-5	CASSFNLGPQETQYF
TRBV2	TRBJ1-1	CASKKAAGDNTEAFF
TRBV5-4	TRBJ2-7	CASSLTLGAGGSYEQYF
TRBV28	TRBJ2-7	CASMGGTSGEQYF
TRBV5-6	TRBJ2-2	CASTLGLSPGELFF
TRBV7-2	TRBJ2-7	CASSSTLAASYEQYF
TRBV7-6	TRBJ2-1	CASSVQGSEQFF
TRBV7-2	TRBJ2-7	CASSRDSTDEQYF
TRBV28	TRBJ2-1	CASSPRDRGVHEQFF
TRBV19	TRBJ2-5	CASSFAQGETQYF
TRBV15	TRBJ1-5	CATSRDRARNQPQHF
TRBV5-8	TRBJ2-5	CASRSDRIGLQETQYF
TRBV2	TRBJ2-5	CAGSQGSETQYF
TRBV6-5	TRBJ1-4	CASSKTATNEKLFF
TRBV5-1	TRBJ2-1	CASSPDHNEQFF
TRBV29-1	TRBJ2-2	CSVAWNTGELFF
TRBV7-2	TRBJ2-5	CASSTNGPGETQYF
TRBV11-2	TRBJ2-2	CASSLGRGAGELFF
TRBV5-1	TRBJ1-4	CASSSTASTNEKLFF
TRBV5-8	TRBJ2-7	CASSLSGSPYEQYF
TRBV4-1	TRBJ2-2	CASSRILAGGPTGELFF
TRBV25-1	TRBJ2-7	CASRQGPYEQYF
TRBV5-1	TRBJ2-7	CATAAEDYEQYF